The clone carrying this TCR beta chain was detected only a few times. At one boundary the junction diverges from the germline segment, which might be a read error. The data stem from a study of metastatic and nonmetastatic thyroid tumors. Patients were all untreated before their thyroid surgery. With MiXCR, TCRdb reprocessed the PCR reads. In the table there are fewer than 35,000 clones, around 30% of which are singletons. Germline-derived CDR1 and CDR2 are MNHNS and SASEGT. The CDR3 length is 15 residues. The TCR originated in a female donor with papillary thyroid cancer or a benign thyroid nodule (not recorded which). Some clones in this sample may be carry-over from other donors' samples. Sequencing input: blood. V gene TRBV6-1 combines with J gene TRBJ1-2; possible D gene TRBD1, 6 bases. The CDR3: CASSPFTGTSYCYTF. CDR3 nucleotides: TGTGCCAGCAGTCCCTTTACAGGGACCAGCTATTGCTACACCTTC.